This T cell receptor beta chain was retrieved from a study of blood T cell repertoires in COVID-19. Overall study context: Acute and convalescent COVID-19 samples came from the United States, Italy and Spain. The analysed material was cDNA or gDNA that came from T cells, B-cell-depleted T cells, or PBMCs.

Germline V gives CDR1 SNHLY, CDR2 FYNNEI. CDR3 size: 14 residues. Trimming pared 6 bases from V and 5 bases from J, leaving 17 bases between. As processed by the authors: Scientists estimated how many nucleated cells there were by amplifying reference gene primers. Libraries were prepared by immunoSEQ multiplex PCR; TCRdb keeps only in-frame clonotypes and omits some of them. V and J calls and clone size are copied from that table; D and trimming were computed from the DNA. The repertoire holds roughly 73,000 clones, roughly 84% seen once, with 29% in the top ten. The sequence came from a woman of 80 years or more with active or convalescent COVID-19. The chain recombines TRBV2 with TRBJ2-7, with D perhaps TRBD2 (6 bases). The sequencing input was peripheral blood. The CDR3 DNA sequence: TGTGCCAGCAGCTTGGGCGGGACTTTCGACGAGCAGTACTTC. Amino acids: CASSLGGTFDEQYF.